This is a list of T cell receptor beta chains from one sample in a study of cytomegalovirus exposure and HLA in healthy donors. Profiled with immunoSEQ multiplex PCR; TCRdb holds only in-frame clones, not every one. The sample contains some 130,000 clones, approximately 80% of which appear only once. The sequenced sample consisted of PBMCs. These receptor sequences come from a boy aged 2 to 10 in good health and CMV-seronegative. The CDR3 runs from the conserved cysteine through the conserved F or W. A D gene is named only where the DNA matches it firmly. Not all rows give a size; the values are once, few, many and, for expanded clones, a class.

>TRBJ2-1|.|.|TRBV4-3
CASSQDLGDYNEQFF
TGCGCCAGCAGCCAAGACCTAGGGGACTACAATGAGCAGTTCTTC
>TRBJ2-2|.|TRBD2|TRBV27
CASTAGLAGAGLGTGELFF
TGTGCCAGCACCGCGGGACTAGCGGGAGCGGGCTTGGGCACCGGGGAGCTGTTTTTT
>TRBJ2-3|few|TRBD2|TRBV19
CASSGPGLAGTDTQYF
TGTGCCAGTTCAGGTCCGGGACTAGCGGGGACAGATACGCAGTATTTT
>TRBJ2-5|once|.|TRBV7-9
CASKEGVEETQYF
TGTGCCAGCAAAGAGGGGGTTGAAGAGACCCAGTACTTC
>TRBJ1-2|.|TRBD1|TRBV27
CASRSERGTGGNYGYTF
TGTGCCAGCAGGTCCGAGCGTGGGACAGGGGGGAACTATGGCTACACCTTC
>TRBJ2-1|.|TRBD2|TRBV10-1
CASSELGLAGLTKNEQFF
TGCGCCAGCAGTGAGTTAGGACTAGCGGGCCTTACGAAAAATGAGCAGTTCTTC
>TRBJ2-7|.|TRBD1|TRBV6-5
CASRTGATYEQYF
TGTGCCAGCAGGACAGGGGCAACCTACGAGCAGTACTTC
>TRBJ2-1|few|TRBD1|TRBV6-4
CASSATPGQGAGEQFF
TGTGCCAGCAGTGCCACACCGGGACAGGGGGCCGGTGAGCAGTTCTTC
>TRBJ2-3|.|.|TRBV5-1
CASSRSADTQYF
TGCGCCAGCAGCCGGAGCGCAGATACGCAGTATTTT
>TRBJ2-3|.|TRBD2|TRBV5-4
CASSGGGTSVTDTQYF
TGTGCCAGCAGTGGAGGAGGGACTAGCGTAACAGATACGCAGTATTTT
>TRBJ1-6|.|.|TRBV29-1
CSVAEVGGSPLHF
TGCAGCGTTGCCGAAGTCGGCGGTTCACCCCTCCACTTT
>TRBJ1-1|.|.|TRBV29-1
CSAPRLGSFEAFF
TGCAGCGCCCCACGGTTGGGGAGCTTTGAAGCTTTCTTT
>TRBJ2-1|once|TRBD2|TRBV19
CASSKAPTSGRSYNEQFF
TGTGCCAGTAGCAAGGCCCCTACTAGCGGGAGGTCCTACAATGAGCAGTTCTTC
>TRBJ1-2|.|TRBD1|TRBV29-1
CSVPGQGGGYTF
TGCAGCGTTCCGGGACAGGGAGGCGGCTACACCTTC
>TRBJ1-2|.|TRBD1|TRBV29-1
CSVAALRDRGGYTF
TGCAGCGTTGCCGCCCTCCGGGACAGGGGGGGGTACACCTTC
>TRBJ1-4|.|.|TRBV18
CASSPPVGREMFF
TGTGCCAGCTCACCTCCAGTTGGGCGGGAAATGTTTTTT
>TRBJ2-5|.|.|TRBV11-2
CASSSSGRGRGETQYF
TGTGCCAGCAGCTCCTCCGGGAGGGGCAGGGGGGAGACCCAGTACTTC